This TCR beta chain was observed in a study of cytomegalovirus exposure and HLA in healthy donors. Germline V CDR1 and CDR2: MNHEY, SMNVEV (reference sequence). With 6 bases clipped from V and 2 bases from J, the junction kept 6 bases outside the gene matches. CDR3 length: 16 residues. TCRdb's table, derived via immunoSEQ multiplex PCR, lists solely in-frame clones and lacks some. The table has under 400,000 clones, roughly 85% seen once; the top ten hold 0.83%. The study's findings and limits: Both high specificity and high sensitivity reportedly marked the classifier's diagnosis of cytomegalovirus status.

Concerning this clone itself: Its matching antigen is unknown.

Sequenced input: PBMCs. The receptor comes from a woman aged 18-29 years in good health and CMV-seronegative. The chain couples TRBV27 to TRBJ2-1; TRBD2 aligns across 11 bases. The CDR3 region has the DNA TGTGCCAGCAGGACTAGCGGGACAGAGCCCTACAATGAGCAGTTCTTC. It codes for CASRTSGTEPYNEQFF.